This T cell receptor beta chain originates from a study of cytomegalovirus exposure and HLA in healthy donors (dated by TCRdb to 2017 to 2019). In the study overall: According to a later analysis, one platform produced both the 120 validation repertoires and the 666 repertoires of the first cohort. The study aimed to test whether cataloging public T cell receptors could reveal signatures of past pathogen exposure. In addition to the first cohort of roughly 670 subjects, a separate validation cohort of about 120 different subjects was used. The study combined high-throughput TCR immunosequencing, statistical association of individual TCRs with disease status, and machine learning to predict cytomegalovirus infection status. The full study reports these points: All 110 or so repertoires were used to score co-occurrence in the validation cohort in a later analysis, because that analysis had no HLA typing for the cohort. In vitro tests confirmed that a few of the cytomegalovirus-associated TCR beta chains recognize cytomegalovirus antigens. A later analysis found that TCRs clustered in the first cohort also tended to co-occur in the approximately 120 validation repertoires, with about 94% of cluster scores above 0. While some public TCRs were present in many individuals, most TCR sequences turned up only very rarely across donors. The study gave a list of 150 to 200 TCR beta chains associated with cytomegalovirus. Cytomegalovirus status was reported to be diagnosed by the classifier with high specificity and sensitivity in both the original and validation cohorts. It was suggested by the authors that the approach could potentially be generalized to other disease states and immunological phenotypes.

This clone was counted only a few times. Its antigen is currently not known. One base away there is no much larger clone; base qualities are not given. The method was the immunoSEQ multiplex PCR assay. The paper's processing steps were these. To diagnose cytomegalovirus status from the catalog of TCR beta chain sequences, a statistical classification framework was built. The source is immuneACCESS, and TCRdb retained only in-frame sequences with V and J called. Part of the clones is not carried over; for the studies checked, unresolved V genes explain less than half of this, and the remainder is unexplained. V and J calls and clone size follow that table, whereas D and trimming were derived from the DNA. The sample has 180,000 or so clones on record, around 86% of them singletons. Of the sample, more than 5.5% falls within the top ten clones. Clipping removes 9 bases from V and 2 bases from J, with 7 as the unmatched junction base count. Spanning cysteine to phenylalanine, the CDR3 consists of 14 amino acids. Only the CDR3 part of the read is kept: 42 bases, read in frame from the first base. The germline V gene gives CDR1 as MNHNS and CDR2 as SASEGT.

The donors belonged to the validation cohort of about 120 subjects, which was separate from the roughly 700-subject first cohort. The source material was PBMCs. The TCR originated in a man younger than 45 in good health and CMV-seropositive. In this chain, TRBV6-1 is recombined with TRBJ2-7, and TRBD2 aligns with 10 junction nucleotides. Here the CDR3 is given as CASGPAGGPYEQYF. The nucleotide sequence reads TGTGCCAGTGGGCCAGCGGGGGGGCCCTACGAGCAGTACTTC.